Sequencing of this T cell receptor beta chain was carried out in a study of Graves' ophthalmopathy and Graves' hyperthyroidism (dated by TCRdb to between 2018 and 2020). Some background on the complete study: A patient counted as having stable hyperthyroidism if there was no progression to ophthalmopathy within 18 months of follow-up. TCR beta repertoire signatures were used to distinguish Graves' ophthalmopathy from Graves' hyperthyroidism and to predict progression to ophthalmopathy. In total, 135 blood samples were TCR-sequenced: 40 to 45 ophthalmopathy, around 75 hyperthyroidism and about 17 hyperthyroidism-to-ophthalmopathy patients. To explore V-J signatures that separate ophthalmopathy from hyperthyroidism, a discovery set of 95 to 100 patients was enrolled, consisting of under 50 with ophthalmopathy and around 60 with stable hyperthyroidism. An independent validation cohort comprised around 20 hyperthyroidism patients and around 16 patients who later progressed from hyperthyroidism to ophthalmopathy. In more than five hyperthyroidism patients, the T-cell repertoires found in thyroid tissue were compared with those found in blood. Following sample collection, hyperthyroidism patients were given methimazole at a starting dose of 30 mg daily, and ophthalmopathy patients were given high-dose intravenous methylprednisolone. Findings and caveats that apply to the study as a whole: In validation, the model predicted ophthalmopathy progression with about 71% sensitivity and about 77% specificity; roughly eleven predicted patients were CT-confirmed with GO in a median of approximately six months. Most expanded thyroid clonotypes with frequency above 0.001 were also detected in blood, suggesting blood repertoires may reflect the thyroid immune response. Ophthalmopathy was separated from stable hyperthyroidism by the 13-signature model with about 90% sensitivity and around 81% specificity in cross-validation and with 80%/75% in the test set. No statistical method was used to predetermine the sample size, and group allocation was not hidden from the investigators.

A word on this clonotype: Its antigen remains unidentified. Per-base qualities were not stored, and no clone one base away is much larger.

Hyperthyroidism patients were newly diagnosed, were aged 18 to 65 years, and had a disease duration under 2 months. Patients with other autoimmune diseases, uncontrolled infections, pregnancy or lactation were excluded. Diagnosis relied on clinical symptoms, serum thyroxine, TRAb, thyroid ultrasound and orbital computed tomography. Trizol reagent was used to extract the total RNA, and its quality was then checked on an Agilent 2100 Bioanalyzer. Trimming at the junction amounts to 0 bases on V and 6 bases on J, and the germline ends lie 7 bases apart. Its CDR3 holds 13 amino acids, cysteine through phenylalanine. Solely the CDR3 DNA is kept, with 39 bases framed from the first base. The germline V gene provides CDR1 KGHDR and CDR2 SFDVKD. TCR beta CDR3 regions were amplified from RNA transcripts for repertoire sequencing. HTBI primers and the Qiagen OneStep RT-PCR kit were used in a first-round RT-PCR, which was followed by a second-round multiplex PCR, size selection and purification. Libraries were sequenced on an Illumina HiSeq2000 using paired-end 100 bp reads. The study's own analysis went as follows. SOAPnuke was used to process the reads, removing any read that contained adapters or uncalled bases, had a mean Phred below 15, or lacked an exact match to the constant primer or identifier. High-quality paired reads were merged with COPE v1.2.5. Unique nucleotide sequences were defined as clonotypes and aligned to IMGT TRB V, D and J references using MiTCR v1.1. The analysis was limited to V-J combinations with a frequency above 0.0001, which together covered roughly 99% of repertoires. For each V-J combination, a TCR clonal expansion and chaos score was defined as F50 clonal expansion divided by the chaos observed in the TCRdist matrix. Welch's t-statistics and random forest were used to reduce features to about a dozen V-J combinations, which were fed into a naive Bayes classifier. The similarity between thyroid and blood repertoires was quantified using the Morisita-Horn index. TCRdb reworked the public reads: Q25 trimming with fastp, MiXCR clone assembly, productive beta chains retained. Each entry merges the rows of one CDR3 protein and shows their most common DNA and genes. The authors' filters were not applied to this entry. Across this sample there are about 500,000 distinct CDR3 sequences, with 35% to 45% seen only once. Of the sample, 4% to 5% falls within the top ten clones.

The chain is encoded by TRBV24-1 joined to TRBJ2-5, with the D gene not confidently named. Sequenced input: peripheral blood or thyroid tissue (not recorded which). The TCR was taken from an adult man with Graves' hyperthyroidism. The CDR3: CATSDLHLQTQYF. The nucleotide sequence is given as TGTGCCACCAGTGATTTGCACTTGCAGACCCAGTACTTC.